The 9 T cell receptor beta chains in this list originate from one sample, sequenced in a study of graft-versus-host responses after intestinal transplantation. The repertoire was sequenced with immunoSEQ multiplex PCR; TCRdb's copy has only in-frame clones and lacks some. The table has about 130,000 clones, approximately 92% seen once. These receptors' targets are unknown. The source material was unstimulated CD4+ T cells sorted from spleen or lymph node cells, sampled before intestinal transplant. Receptors originate from a human donor who received an intestinal transplant.

The rearrangement joins TRBV2 to TRBJ2-2; D is perhaps TRBD1 or TRBD2 (5 bases each). The germline V gene encodes CDR1 SNHLY and CDR2 FYNNEI. V lost 6 bases and J lost 1, with 12 bases in between. The CDR3 covers 15 residues. This CDR3 reads CASSGTLGNTGELFF. DNA of the CDR3: TGTGCCAGCAGCGGGACCTTGGGGAACACCGGGGAGCTGTTTTTT.

The V gene is TRBV6-1, the J gene TRBJ1-6, with 8 bases identical to TRBD1. V lost 6 bases, J lost 8 bases, and 0 bases stayed unmatched. This CDR3 contains 12 residues. CDR1 MNHNS and CDR2 SASEGT come from the germline V gene. As DNA, the CDR3 is TGTGCCAGCAGGGACAGGGATTCACCCCTCCACTTT. This translates into CASRDRDSPLHF.

The chain recombines TRBV6-1 with TRBJ2-2; D possibly corresponds to TRBD1 (7 bases). The CDR3 is 19 amino acids. Germline V gene data show CDR1 as MNHNS and CDR2 as SASEGT. V gave up 4 bases and J gave up 2 bases, with 23 bases separating them. The CDR3 DNA sequence: TGTGCCAGCAGTGCCACTAGAGGCGCAGGGGGGCCTAACACCGGGGAGCTGTTTTTT. Protein: CASSATRGAGGPNTGELFF.

Of note for this clone: At one end the junction does not follow the germline gene, possibly because of a read error. The chain is built from TRBV25-1 and TRBJ1-2; the D gene is possibly TRBD1 (5 bases). Germline V lookup: CDR1 MGHDK, CDR2 SYGVNS. The CDR3 consists of 13 residues. CDR3 protein: CASSEYRRGVYAF. The CDR3 DNA reads as TGTGCCAGCAGTGAATATAGGAGGGGCGTTTACGCCTTC.

CDR3 residues: CAISPGGDRSEAFF. For the CDR3, the DNA is TGTGCCATCAGCCCCGGAGGGGACAGGTCTGAAGCTTTCTTT. The chain employs TRBV10-3 and TRBJ1-1, with 8 bases aligning to TRBD1. V lost 6 bases, J lost 6 bases, and 9 bases stayed unmatched. Germline CDR1 and CDR2: ENHRY and SYGVKD. The CDR3 sequence is 14 residues long.

The genes are TRBV5-1 and TRBJ1-1, with D tentatively TRBD1 (5 bases). The CDR3 runs 16 residues. V was trimmed by 2 bases and J by 8 bases, leaving 22 bases between them. Germline lookup yields CDR1 SGHRS and CDR2 YFSETQ. This CDR3 reads CASSLLPLQVSQEAFF. As DNA, the CDR3 is TGCGCCAGCAGCTTATTGCCTCTACAGGTGTCCCAAGAAGCTTTCTTT.

The chain carries TRBV19 and TRBJ1-5; perhaps TRBD1 as D (5 bases). CDR1 is LNHDA and CDR2 is SQIVND in the germline V gene (reference sequence). This CDR3 is built from 13 residues. Trimming cost V 8 bases and J 3 bases, with 11 bases left between them. CDR3 sequence reads: CASQGSHNQPQHF. In nucleotides, the CDR3 is TGTGCCAGTCAGGGCAGCCACAATCAGCCCCAGCATTTT.

This clone was counted between two and nine times. V and J are TRBV10-1 and TRBJ2-7; 9 bases match TRBD1. V gave up 6 bases and J gave up 6 bases; unmatched junction bases: 6. Germline CDR1 is WNHNN and CDR2 is SYGVQD (reference sequence). The CDR3 extends over 13 amino acids. The CDR3 sequence is CASSDRGVLEQYF. The CDR3 DNA sequence: TGCGCCAGCAGCGACAGGGGGGTACTCGAGCAGTACTTC.

The CDR3 reads CASRPGLAFHEQFF. CDR3 sequence (DNA): TGTGCCAGCAGGCCGGGACTAGCGTTCCATGAGCAGTTCTTC. The V gene is TRBV5-4, the J gene TRBJ2-1, with 10 positions matching TRBD2. The CDR3 is 14 amino acids. Germline values: CDR1 SGHNT, CDR2 YYREEE (reference sequence). V lost 5 bases to trimming and J lost 8 bases; unmatched junction nucleotides: 7.